Listed below are T cell receptor beta chains from one sample, sequenced in a study of OX40 agonist ivuxolimab in advanced cancers. The method was immunoSEQ multiplex PCR; TCRdb's version includes in-frame clones alone and lacks a portion of them. This table has more than 40,000 clones, 88% appearing once. Specimen: CD4+ or CD8+ T cells sorted from blood, collected in a trial of the OX40 agonist ivuxolimab. The origin of the receptors is an adult with an advanced solid tumor such as melanoma, head and neck, liver or kidney cancer. The CDR3 runs from the conserved cysteine through the conserved F or W. D genes are given only for firm matches. Clone sizes are given selectively: once, few, many, or a class where the clone is expanded.

V gene,clone size,J gene,D gene,CDR3 protein,CDR3 DNA
TRBV28,.,TRBJ2-5,.,CASSFNGETQYF,TGTGCCAGCAGTTTCAACGGGGAGACCCAGTACTTC
TRBV5-1,.,TRBJ2-5,TRBD2,CASKAGGTQYF,TGCGCCAGCAAGGCGGGAGGGACCCAGTACTTC
TRBV5-6,once,TRBJ2-2,.,CASSFAGPTNTGELFF,TGTGCCAGCAGCTTCGCGGGACCCACGAACACCGGGGAGCTGTTTTTT
TRBV6-9,.,TRBJ1-2,.,CASRRLAGRGYTF,TGTGCCAGCAGAAGACTCGCGGGACGTGGCTACACCTTC
TRBV7-3,.,TRBJ2-2,TRBD1,CASSLPRGQGAGELFF,TGTGCCAGCAGCTTACCGAGGGGACAGGGGGCCGGGGAGCTGTTTTTT
TRBV7-9,.,TRBJ2-7,.,CASSTGTGRAGGPYEQYF,TGTGCCAGCAGCACAGGGACAGGGCGGGCGGGAGGGCCCTACGAGCAGTACTTC
TRBV4-3,.,TRBJ2-1,.,CASSQDVSSGEQFF,TGCGCCAGCAGCCAAGACGTGAGTTCAGGTGAGCAGTTCTTC
TRBV5-8,.,TRBJ2-5,TRBD2,CASRLPLFRTSGIKETQYF,TGTGCCAGCAGGCTACCCCTATTTCGGACTAGCGGGATTAAAGAGACCCAGTACTTC
TRBV11-2,.,TRBJ2-2,.,CASSLGESGELFF,TGTGCCAGCAGCTTAGGGGAATCCGGGGAGCTGTTTTTT
TRBV10-3,.,TRBJ2-5,.,CAISESLAQETQYF,TGTGCCATCAGTGAGTCTCTAGCTCAAGAGACCCAGTACTTC
TRBV19,.,TRBJ2-1,TRBD2,CASRTSGVNEQFF,TGTGCCAGTAGAACTAGCGGGGTAAATGAGCAGTTCTTC
TRBV6-6,.,TRBJ2-7,TRBD2,CASRFGRASYEQYF,TGTGCCAGCCGTTTCGGGAGGGCCTCCTACGAGCAGTACTTC
TRBV19,.,TRBJ1-3,TRBD1,CASTRDSGTSGNTIYF,TGTGCCAGTACCCGGGACAGTGGAACCTCTGGAAACACCATATATTTT
TRBV6-4,.,TRBJ1-6,.,CASRENYNSPLHF,TGTGCCAGCCGGGAGAACTATAATTCACCCCTCCACTTT
TRBV28,.,TRBJ1-5,.,CASLKRSNQPQHF,TGTGCCAGCCTTAAGAGGAGCAATCAGCCCCAGCATTTT
TRBV5-6,.,TRBJ2-3,.,CASSLGGGQNTDTQYF,TGTGCCAGCAGCTTGGGTGGCGGACAGAACACAGATACGCAGTATTTT
TRBV7-9,.,TRBJ2-7,TRBD2,CASSAGLATNEQYF,TGTGCCAGCAGCGCGGGACTAGCGACTAACGAGCAGTACTTC
TRBV7-9,.,TRBJ2-3,.,CASSFSGDTQYF,TGTGCCAGCAGTTTTAGCGGAGATACGCAGTATTTT
TRBV21-1,.,TRBJ2-6,.,CAGVTNSGANVLTF,TGTGCGGGGGTGACTAACTCTGGGGCCAACGTCCTGACTTTC
TRBV7-2,few,TRBJ1-2,.,CASSTISDGYTF,TGTGCCAGCAGTACAATCTCAGACGGCTACACCTTC
TRBV30,.,TRBJ2-7,.,CATKTPGNEPYEQYF,TGTGCTACAAAAACCCCAGGGAACGAACCCTACGAGCAGTACTTC
TRBV28,.,TRBJ1-2,TRBD1,CASSLNGQVSYTF,TGTGCCAGCAGTTTAAATGGACAGGTCAGCTACACCTTC
TRBV7-6,.,TRBJ2-1,.,CASSLSGLVKEQFF,TGTGCCAGCAGCCTAAGCGGGCTAGTGAAGGAGCAGTTCTTC
TRBV19,.,TRBJ2-2,TRBD2,CASSIDPGLAGVLGTGELFF,TGTGCCAGTAGTATAGATCCGGGACTAGCGGGAGTGTTGGGCACCGGGGAGCTGTTTTTT
TRBV6-6,.,TRBJ2-3,TRBD1,CASSSGQGWKDTQYF,TGTGCCAGCAGTTCCGGACAGGGTTGGAAAGATACGCAGTATTTT
TRBV2,few,TRBJ2-2,.,CASSAVRARAGELFF,TGTGCCAGCAGTGCCGTCCGGGCCCGTGCCGGGGAGCTGTTTTTT
TRBV4-1,.,TRBJ2-1,TRBD2,CASSQAAGLAGDSSYNEQFF,TGCGCCAGCAGCCAAGCCGCGGGACTAGCGGGAGATAGTTCCTACAATGAGCAGTTCTTC
TRBV18,.,TRBJ1-1,.,CASSPRTFTMNTEAFF,TGTGCCAGCTCACCAAGGACATTTACCATGAACACTGAAGCTTTCTTT
TRBV7-2,.,TRBJ2-5,TRBD2,CASSQGTSGTGQETQYF,TGTGCCAGCAGCCAAGGGACTAGCGGGACCGGCCAAGAGACCCAGTACTTC
TRBV2,.,TRBJ2-7,TRBD1,CASSLQGATYEQYF,TGTGCCAGCAGCCTACAGGGGGCGACCTACGAGCAGTACTTC
TRBV30,.,TRBJ1-2,.,CAWSVGVYGAHKYGYTF,TGTGCCTGGAGTGTGGGGGTTTACGGGGCTCACAAGTATGGCTACACCTTC
TRBV4-2,.,TRBJ2-6,.,CASSQDPDVLTF,TGTGCCAGCAGCCAAGACCCAGATGTCCTGACTTTC
TRBV7-2,.,TRBJ1-5,.,CASSKDGNQPQHF,TGTGCCAGCAGCAAAGACGGCAATCAGCCCCAGCATTTT
TRBV4-3,.,TRBJ2-3,.,CASSRQGGPSGPDTQYF,TGCGCCAGCAGCCGCCAAGGGGGACCGAGCGGCCCCGATACGCAGTATTTT
TRBV5-1,.,TRBJ1-1,.,CASSGRGDTEAFF,TGCGCCAGCAGCGGCAGAGGGGACACTGAAGCTTTCTTT
TRBV5-1,.,TRBJ2-2,.,CASSSFNPNTGELFF,TGCGCCAGCAGCAGTTTTAACCCGAACACCGGGGAGCTGTTTTTT
TRBV11-2,once,TRBJ2-7,.,CASRIGYEQYF,TGTGCCAGCAGAATCGGGTACGAGCAGTACTTC
TRBV4-2,.,TRBJ2-7,.,CASSLSGTTYDEQYF,TGTGCCAGCAGCCTATCCGGGACCACTTACGACGAGCAGTACTTC
TRBV2,.,TRBJ1-1,.,CASTTLMNTEAFF,TGTGCCAGCACGACATTGATGAACACTGAAGCTTTCTTT
TRBV5-1,.,TRBJ2-3,.,CASSLGRAEDTQYF,TGCGCCAGCAGCTTGGGGAGGGCCGAAGATACGCAGTATTTT
TRBV29-1,few,TRBJ2-3,TRBD1,CSVEGQGAADTQYF,TGCAGCGTTGAGGGACAGGGGGCTGCAGATACGCAGTATTTT
TRBV11-1,.,TRBJ2-7,.,CASSINGVRDEQYF,TGTGCCAGCAGCATCAACGGGGTGAGGGACGAGCAGTACTTC
TRBV19,.,TRBJ2-7,TRBD1,CASRLNPGGSYEQYF,TGTGCCAGTAGGCTAAACCCAGGGGGCTCCTACGAGCAGTACTTC
TRBV30,few,TRBJ2-2,TRBD1,CAWSPTGVRGELFF,TGTGCCTGGAGTCCGACAGGGGTTCGGGGGGAGCTGTTTTTT
TRBV5-6,once,TRBJ1-5,.,CASTFGSGPSQPQHF,.
TRBV11-2,.,TRBJ1-2,.,CASSLSSSGGYGYTF,TGTGCCAGCAGCTTAAGTTCTTCCGGGGGATATGGCTACACCTTC
TRBV28,few,TRBJ2-2,.,CATLGGSTGELFF,TGTGCCACCCTCGGGGGTTCCACCGGGGAGCTGTTTTTT
TRBV10-2,.,TRBJ2-2,TRBD1,CASSEGTGIYTGELFF,TGCGCCAGCAGTGAGGGGACAGGGATTTACACCGGGGAGCTGTTTTTT
TRBV6-5,.,TRBJ2-7,TRBD1,CASRPGTGGAYEQYF,TGTGCCAGCAGGCCGGGAACAGGGGGCGCCTACGAGCAGTACTTC
TRBV19,.,TRBJ1-4,.,CASSGRDATNEKLFF,TGTGCCAGTAGTGGCCGGGACGCGACTAATGAAAAACTGTTTTTT
TRBV19,.,TRBJ2-1,TRBD1,CATTGQDYNEQFF,TGTGCCACCACGGGACAGGATTACAATGAGCAGTTCTTC
TRBV5-1,.,TRBJ2-7,TRBD2,CASSPGLAGEGSSEQYF,TGCGCCAGCAGCCCGGGACTAGCGGGGGAAGGTAGTTCCGAGCAGTACTTC
TRBV19,.,TRBJ2-1,.,CASGLGGSYNEQFF,TGTGCCAGTGGGCTTGGGGGTTCCTACAATGAGCAGTTCTTC
TRBV4-2,.,TRBJ2-7,TRBD2,CASSQTLAGIGQYF,TGTGCCAGCAGCCAGACACTAGCGGGAATAGGGCAGTACTTC
TRBV7-9,.,TRBJ2-1,TRBD2,CASSLVLLGRVNEQFF,TGTGCCAGCAGCTTAGTCCTCCTCGGGAGGGTTAATGAGCAGTTCTTC
TRBV18,.,TRBJ2-1,.,CASSLYLSGNEQFF,TGTGCCAGCTCACTCTACCTCAGTGGCAATGAGCAGTTCTTC
TRBV30,.,TRBJ2-1,TRBD2,CAWTLGVAGRSYNEQFF,TGTGCCTGGACCCTCGGGGTAGCGGGACGCTCCTACAATGAGCAGTTCTTC
TRBV7-9,.,TRBJ2-7,TRBD1,CASSSGQGSSYEQYF,TGTGCCAGCAGCTCTGGACAGGGAAGCTCCTACGAGCAGTACTTC
TRBV11-2,.,TRBJ2-7,.,CASSFRASYEQYF,TGTGCCAGCAGCTTTCGGGCGAGCTACGAGCAGTACTTC